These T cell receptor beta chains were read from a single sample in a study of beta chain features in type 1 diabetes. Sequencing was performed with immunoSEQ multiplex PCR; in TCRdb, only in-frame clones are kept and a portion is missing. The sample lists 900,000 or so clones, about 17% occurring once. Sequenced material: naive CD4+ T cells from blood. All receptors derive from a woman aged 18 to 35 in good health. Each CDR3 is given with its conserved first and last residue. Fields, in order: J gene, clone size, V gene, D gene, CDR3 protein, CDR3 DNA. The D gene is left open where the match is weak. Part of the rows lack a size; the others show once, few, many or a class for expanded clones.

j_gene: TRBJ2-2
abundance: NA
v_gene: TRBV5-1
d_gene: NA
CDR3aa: CASSSSGTPGELFF
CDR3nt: TGCGCCAGCAGCTCTTCCGGGACACCCGGGGAGCTGTTTTTT

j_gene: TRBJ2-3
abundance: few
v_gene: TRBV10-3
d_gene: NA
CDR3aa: CAIRFSGTDTQYF
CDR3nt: TGTGCCATCCGTTTTAGCGGCACAGATACGCAGTATTTT

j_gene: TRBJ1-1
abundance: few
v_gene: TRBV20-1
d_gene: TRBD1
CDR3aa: CRATGGTEAFF
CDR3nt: TGCAGGGCGACAGGGGGCACTGAAGCTTTCTTT

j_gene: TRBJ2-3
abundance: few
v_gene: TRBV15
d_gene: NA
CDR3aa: CATSISTSDTQYF
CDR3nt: TGTGCCACCAGCATCTCAACGTCAGATACGCAGTATTTT

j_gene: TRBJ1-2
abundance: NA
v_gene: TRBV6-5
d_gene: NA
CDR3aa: CASSYSLGGYGGGYTF
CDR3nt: TGTGCCAGCAGTTACTCCCTTGGGGGTTACGGAGGGGGCTACACCTTC

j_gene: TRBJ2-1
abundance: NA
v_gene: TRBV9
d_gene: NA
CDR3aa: CASTPRAIPRDEQFF
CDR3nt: TGTGCCAGCACCCCGCGGGCCATCCCTAGGGATGAGCAGTTCTTC

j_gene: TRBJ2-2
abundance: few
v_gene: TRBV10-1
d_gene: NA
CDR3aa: CASSAMSAGELFF
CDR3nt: TGCGCCAGCAGTGCGATGTCTGCCGGGGAGCTGTTTTTT

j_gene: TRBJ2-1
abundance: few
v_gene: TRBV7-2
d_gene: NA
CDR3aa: CASRLAGYNEQFF
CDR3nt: TGTGCCAGCCGGCTAGCTGGTTACAATGAGCAGTTCTTC

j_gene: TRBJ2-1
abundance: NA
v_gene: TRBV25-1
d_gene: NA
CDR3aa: CASSDVGFGYNEQFF
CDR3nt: TGTGCCAGCAGTGATGTGGGGTTTGGGTACAATGAGCAGTTCTTC

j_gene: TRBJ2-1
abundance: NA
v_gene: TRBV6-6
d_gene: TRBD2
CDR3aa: CASSYGTSGWEQFF
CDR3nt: TGTGCCAGCAGTTACGGGACTAGCGGGTGGGAGCAGTTCTTC

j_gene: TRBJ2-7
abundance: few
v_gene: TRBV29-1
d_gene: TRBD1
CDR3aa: CSALGQGTYEQYF
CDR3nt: TGCAGCGCACTAGGACAGGGAACCTACGAGCAGTACTTC

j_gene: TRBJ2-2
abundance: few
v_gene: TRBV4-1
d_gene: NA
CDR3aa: CASSQDSGPGELFF
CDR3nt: TGCGCCAGCAGCCAAGATTCCGGTCCCGGGGAGCTGTTTTTT

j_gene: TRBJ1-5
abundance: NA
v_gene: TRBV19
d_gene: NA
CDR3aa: CASSLGQNSNQPQHF
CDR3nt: TGTGCCAGTAGTCTCGGGCAGAATAGCAATCAGCCCCAGCATTTT

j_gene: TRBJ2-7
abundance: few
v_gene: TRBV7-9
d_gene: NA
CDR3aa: CASSLVQYEQYF
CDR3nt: TGTGCCAGCAGCTTAGTCCAGTACGAGCAGTACTTC

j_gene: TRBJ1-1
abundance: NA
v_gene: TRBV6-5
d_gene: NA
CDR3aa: CASSPQRQAEAFF
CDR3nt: TGTGCCAGCAGCCCCCAAAGACAGGCTGAAGCTTTCTTT

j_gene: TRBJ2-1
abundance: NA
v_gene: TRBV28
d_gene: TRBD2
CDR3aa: CASRSTPWGSGIIDEQFF
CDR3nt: TGTGCCAGCAGATCTACTCCATGGGGTAGCGGGATTATCGATGAGCAGTTCTTC

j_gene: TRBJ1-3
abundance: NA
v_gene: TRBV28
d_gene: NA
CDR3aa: CASSLYGSGNTIYF
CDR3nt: TGTGCCAGCAGTTTATATGGTTCTGGAAACACCATATATTTT

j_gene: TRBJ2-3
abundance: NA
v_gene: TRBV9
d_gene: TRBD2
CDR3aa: CASSGGLAGGTDTQYF
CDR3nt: TGTGCCAGCAGCGGGGGACTAGCGGGAGGCACAGATACGCAGTATTTT

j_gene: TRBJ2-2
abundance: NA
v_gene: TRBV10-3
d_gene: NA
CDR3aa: CATSLSEGSTGELFF
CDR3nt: TGTGCCACCAGCCTTAGTGAGGGATCCACCGGGGAGCTGTTTTTT

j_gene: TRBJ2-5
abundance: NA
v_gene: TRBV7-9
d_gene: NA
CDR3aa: CASSLASYQETQYF
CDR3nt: TGTGCCAGCAGCTTAGCCTCCTACCAAGAGACCCAGTACTTC

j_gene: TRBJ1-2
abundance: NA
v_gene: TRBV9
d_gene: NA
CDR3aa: CASSVEDFPNYGYTF
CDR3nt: TGTGCCAGCAGCGTAGAGGACTTCCCTAACTATGGCTACACCTTC

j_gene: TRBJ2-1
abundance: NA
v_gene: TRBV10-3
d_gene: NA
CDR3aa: CAISEGRTVDGSYNEQFF
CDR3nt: TGTGCCATCAGTGAGGGAAGGACGGTGGACGGCTCCTACAATGAGCAGTTCTTC

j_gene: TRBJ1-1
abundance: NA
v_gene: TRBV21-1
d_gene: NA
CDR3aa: CASSKPGFEAFF
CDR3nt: TGTGCCAGCAGCAAGCCCGGGTTTGAAGCTTTCTTT

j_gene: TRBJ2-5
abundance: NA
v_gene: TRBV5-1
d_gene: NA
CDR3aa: CASSSSIQETQYF
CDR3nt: TGCGCCAGCAGCTCCAGCATCCAAGAGACCCAGTACTTC

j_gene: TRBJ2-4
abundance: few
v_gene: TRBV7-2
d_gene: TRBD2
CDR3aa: CASSPGLAGSKNIQYF
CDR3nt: TGTGCCAGCAGCCCGGGACTAGCGGGATCCAAAAACATTCAGTACTTC

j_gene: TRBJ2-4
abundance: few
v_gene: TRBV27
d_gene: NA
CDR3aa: CASSFRRGAGATKNIQYF
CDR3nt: TGTGCCAGCAGTTTCCGCAGGGGGGCGGGCGCCACCAAAAACATTCAGTACTTC

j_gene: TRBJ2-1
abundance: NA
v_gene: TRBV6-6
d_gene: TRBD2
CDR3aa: CASSSGTSVYNEQFF
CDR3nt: TGTGCCAGCAGTTCCGGGACTAGCGTCTACAATGAGCAGTTCTTC

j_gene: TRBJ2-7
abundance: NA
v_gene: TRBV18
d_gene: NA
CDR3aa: CASSPPQGPRLGEQYF
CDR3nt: TGTGCCAGCTCACCACCGCAGGGACCCCGCCTGGGCGAGCAGTACTTC

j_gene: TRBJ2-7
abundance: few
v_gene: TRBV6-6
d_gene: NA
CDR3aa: CASRGSGRNPYEQYF
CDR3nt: TGTGCCAGCAGGGGTAGCGGCAGAAACCCCTACGAGCAGTACTTC

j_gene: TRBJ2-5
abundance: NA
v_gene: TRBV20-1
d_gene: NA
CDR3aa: CSAMGETQYF
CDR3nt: TGCAGTGCTATGGGGGAGACCCAGTACTTC

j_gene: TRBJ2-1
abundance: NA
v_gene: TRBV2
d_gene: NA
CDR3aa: CASRDSRPTGEQFF
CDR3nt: TGTGCCAGCAGGGACAGCCGCCCGACAGGTGAGCAGTTCTTC

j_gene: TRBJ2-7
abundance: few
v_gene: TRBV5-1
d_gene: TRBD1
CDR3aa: CASSKGQGAREQYF
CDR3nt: TGCGCCAGCAGCAAGGGACAGGGGGCGCGAGAGCAGTACTTC

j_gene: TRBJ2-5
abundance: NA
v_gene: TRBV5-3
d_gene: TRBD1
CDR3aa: CARSTGTEISEETQYF
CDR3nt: TGTGCCAGAAGCACCGGGACAGAGATCAGCGAAGAGACCCAGTACTTC

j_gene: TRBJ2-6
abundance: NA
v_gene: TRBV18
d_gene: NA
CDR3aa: CASSPRNGPSGANVLTF
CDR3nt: TGTGCCAGCTCACCACGGAACGGACCCTCTGGGGCCAACGTCCTGACTTTC

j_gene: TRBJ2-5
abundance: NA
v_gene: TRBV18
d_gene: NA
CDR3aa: CASSPQGRETQYF
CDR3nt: TGTGCCAGCTCACCACAGGGTCGGGAGACCCAGTACTTC

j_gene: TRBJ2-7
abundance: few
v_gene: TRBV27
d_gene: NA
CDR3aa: CASSFAQTSGEQYF
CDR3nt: TGTGCCAGCAGTTTCGCACAGACCTCGGGAGAGCAGTACTTC

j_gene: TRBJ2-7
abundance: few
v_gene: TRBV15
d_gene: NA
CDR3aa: CATSRARDSYEQYF
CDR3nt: TGTGCCACCAGCAGGGCGCGGGATAGCTACGAGCAGTACTTC

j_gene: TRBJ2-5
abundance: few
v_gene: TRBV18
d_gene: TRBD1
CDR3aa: CASSPAQGRDGTQYF
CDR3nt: TGTGCCAGCTCACCAGCACAGGGGAGAGATGGGACCCAGTACTTC

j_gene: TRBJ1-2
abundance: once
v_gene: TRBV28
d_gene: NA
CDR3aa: CASRPTGGTYGYTF
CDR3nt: TGTGCCAGCAGACCTACGGGGGGGACCTATGGCTACACCTTC

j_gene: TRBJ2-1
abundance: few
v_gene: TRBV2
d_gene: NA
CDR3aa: CASSEEGLGISYNEQFF
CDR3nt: TGTGCCAGCAGTGAAGAGGGACTTGGAATCTCCTACAATGAGCAGTTCTTC

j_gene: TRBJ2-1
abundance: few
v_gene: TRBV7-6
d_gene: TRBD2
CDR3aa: CASSSGTSGPLSYNEQFF
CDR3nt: TGTGCCAGCAGCTCGGGGACTAGCGGGCCTCTCTCCTACAATGAGCAGTTCTTC

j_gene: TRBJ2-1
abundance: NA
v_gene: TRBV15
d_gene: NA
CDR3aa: CATSGPLGLNEQFF
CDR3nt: TGTGCCACCAGCGGCCCACTTGGGCTCAATGAGCAGTTCTTC

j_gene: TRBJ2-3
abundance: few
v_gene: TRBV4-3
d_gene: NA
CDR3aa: CASSQVTRGRTDTQYF
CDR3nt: TGCGCCAGCAGCCAAGTTACTAGGGGCCGTACAGATACGCAGTATTTT

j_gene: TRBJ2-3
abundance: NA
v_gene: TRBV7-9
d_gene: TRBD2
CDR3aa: CASTLAGVVDTQYF
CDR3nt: TGTGCCAGCACGTTAGCGGGAGTAGTGGATACGCAGTATTTT

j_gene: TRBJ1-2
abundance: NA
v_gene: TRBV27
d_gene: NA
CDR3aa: CASSLSGQTSTHGYTF
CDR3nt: TGTGCCAGCAGTTTAAGTGGGCAGACCTCCACCCATGGCTACACCTTC